What follows is one TCR beta chain and its context. This clone's antigen is unknown. The input lacks base qualities; no much larger clone sits a single base away. Trimming takes 3 bases off V and 7 bases off J; junction bases not matched to a gene: 7. From cysteine to phenylalanine, the CDR3 is 15 amino acids long. Here the CDR3 DNA is all that survives: 45 bases in frame from base 1. CDR1 and CDR2 were assigned from the germline V gene as MGHRA and YSYEKL. Libraries were prepared through the immunoSEQ multiplex PCR assay. The multiplex PCR relied on a mix of 60 forward primers for TCR Vbeta segments and 13 reverse primers for TCR Jbeta segments. The CDR3 region of rearranged TCR beta genes was amplified from genomic DNA by a multiplex PCR assay. On the Illumina HiSeq System, the amplified TCR beta libraries were sequenced as 87-base-pair reads. The study's processing was this. Across the 500 to 750 repertoires, a later analysis counted approximately 75 million unique TCR beta chains, roughly 11 million of which were shared by at least two donors. Raw reads were error-corrected and collapsed into unique sequences with a nearest-neighbor algorithm that merged closely related sequences to remove PCR and sequencing errors. CDR3 sequences were aligned to IMGT reference sequences to assign V, D and J gene segments. Each retained sequence needed at least a six-nucleotide match to both a V gene segment and a J gene segment. Rearrangements were classified as productive when the CDR3 lacked stop codons and remained in frame with V and J, and all other rearrangements were classified as non-productive. Following IMGT convention, CDR3 was defined as the stretch from the second conserved V-encoded cysteine up to the conserved J-encoded phenylalanine. The earlier analysis of about 570 of the donors excluded any sequence lacking an unambiguous match to a single V gene segment. In an earlier analysis of several hundred of the donors, V segments were called functional above 56.7% productive rearrangements and were called segregating when the between-donor standard deviation exceeded 5%. A statistical classification framework was built for diagnosing cytomegalovirus status from the catalog of TCR beta chain sequences. A later analysis assigned V and J genes by comparing TCR nucleotide sequences with IMGT/GENE-DB human TR gene sequences. Using the TCRdist pipeline, a later analysis assigned CDR3 sequences along with most-parsimonious VDJ recombination scenarios. A later analysis defined each TCR beta chain by its CDR3 amino acid sequence plus V-gene family, and excluded reads lacking a unique V-gene family. To address suspected cross-contamination and a sequencing artifact, a later analysis removed roughly 580 highly shared, low-generation-probability nucleotide sequences. For each public chain, a later analysis derived a clonal expansion index from normalized ranks of inferred template counts within each repertoire. In a later analysis, generation probabilities were computed using a VDJ recombination model fitted to out-of-frame rearrangements, and the results were checked against IGoR. Hypergeometric tests were used in a later analysis to score TCR-TCR, TCR-HLA and TCR-CMV co-occurrence, with a repertoire-size bias correction applied to the TCR pairs. False discovery rates were estimated in a later analysis by permuting HLA or CMV assignments 20 times. In a later analysis, co-occurring TCRs were grouped using DBSCAN, with TCRdist sequence similarity added in when clustering inside HLA-allele-positive subsets. For co-occurrence clustering, repertoires with fewer than 30,000 or more than 120,000 public chains were excluded, along with roughly five repertoires with anomalous nucleotide sharing. What TCRdb holds here is the immuneACCESS table cut down to in-frame rearrangements. Part of the clones is not present; checked against another copy, under half of the missing clones reflect an unresolved V gene, and the others are unexplained. That table furnishes V, J and clone size, whereas the DNA furnished D and trimming. The sample has 80,000 or so clones on record, around 67% of them singletons. 6.5% to 7.5% of the sample belongs to the ten largest clones.

The sample belongs to a study of cytomegalovirus exposure and HLA in healthy donors (dated by TCRdb to 2016 to 2017). Background on the whole study: According to an earlier analysis of 587 of the donors, 150 million to 200 million T cells yielded approximately 120 million unique TCR beta sequences and approximately 300 Gb of sequence data. An early release covering roughly 640 HLA-typed donors comprised 300 to 350 gigabases of sequencing data and around 86 million unique TCR sequences. The genetic ancestry cluster associated with self-reported Caucasian donors included 81% of the 398 genotyped donors. The study aimed to test whether signatures of past pathogen exposure could be identified by cataloging public T cell receptors. The study profiled the T cell repertoires of some 610 subjects by immunosequencing and related them to cytomegalovirus serostatus. In addition to the first cohort of several hundred subjects, a separate validation cohort of about 120 different subjects was used. To predict cytomegalovirus infection status, the study combined high-throughput TCR immunosequencing, statistical association of individual TCRs with disease status, and machine learning. A later analysis re-examined previously published TCR beta repertoires from 610 or so donors and added high-resolution HLA genotyping to investigate patterns of TCR occurrence. Rather than using new phenotypic data, the later analysis identified candidate immune exposures from TCR beta sequences and from how often those sequences occurred across donors. To decide whether each TCR beta V gene segment behaved as functional or pseudogenic, an earlier analysis of nearly 600 of the donors relied on high-throughput TCR beta sequencing. Alongside the repertoire data, information on donor age, sex, ethnicity and CMV serostatus was compiled. A later genetic analysis used genome-wide SNP genotypes for 398 of the 666 donors, treating that subset as a discovery cohort. Every discovery cohort repertoire had been produced on one sequencing platform. Both class I and class II loci were covered by HLA typing, at four-digit resolution. Typing coverage varied by locus: roughly 620-640 donors for A, B, C, DRB1 and DQB1; roughly 520 for DQA1; more than 600 for DPA1; 400 to 480 for DPB1. Roughly five DR-DQ haplotypes were handled as single units for association and clustering because linkage in the cohort was strong. Among roughly 400 genotyped donors of the cohort, an average of approximately 250,000 unique TCR beta nucleotide sequences were sequenced per donor, roughly a sixth of them non-productive.

Study-wide conclusions, independent of this receptor: Immune exposure information for the cohort was limited to CMV serostatus. In a later analysis, the rate of TCR association differed among HLA loci, with DRB1 alleles having the most associated TCRs and HLA-C alleles having the fewest. The authors suggested that the approach could potentially be extended to other disease states and immunological phenotypes. Most TCR sequences were observed very rarely across donors, whereas some public TCRs were present in many individuals. The earlier analysis of nearly 600 of the donors excluded some 16 rarely observed V segments, including chromosome 9 orphons, because counts were too low. A total of some 180 TCR beta chains were listed by the study as associated with cytomegalovirus. Correlated functional status among segregating V segments might reflect linkage disequilibrium, but an unknown experimental factor could not be ruled out. In an earlier analysis of 450 to 750 of the donors, most TCR beta V segments appeared in productive rearrangements about 87% or about 30% of the time, broadly matching IMGT annotations. In both the original and validation cohorts, the classifier was reported to diagnose cytomegalovirus status with high specificity and sensitivity. Presence/absence analyses assumed roughly uniform sequencing depth across donors, an assumption that may not hold. Assigning TCR associations to individual alleles was difficult when HLA alleles, especially DR and DQ, strongly co-occurred. In a later analysis, several top co-occurrence clusters were reported to appear linked to parvovirus B19, influenza, CMV and Epstein-Barr virus. HLA typing was unavailable for some donors at each locus, so association tests used only the typed subset. In vitro tests confirmed that three of the cytomegalovirus-associated TCR beta chains recognize cytomegalovirus antigens. A further reported finding was that TCR beta sequences accurately predicted the HLA-A and HLA-B alleles for most subjects in the first cohort. In a later analysis, HLA-associated TCR beta chains were found to be more clonally expanded and to have lower generation probabilities than equally common non-associated chains. Some IMGT-functional V segments, including TRBV6-2 and TRBV6-3, could not be distinguished by the 87-base-pair reads and were therefore excluded. In this cohort, only TCR beta chains were sequenced, and detectable features were limited by the absence of alpha or paired-chain data. A later genetic analysis reported fewer N-insertions in productive TCRs among donors in an Asian-associated ancestry cluster than the approximately 670-donor mean. A cluster of highly shared sequence variants was judged likely to be a technical artifact of the sequencing pipeline. Specific HLA alleles were associated with 15,000 to 20,000 TCR beta sequences at a false discovery rate of 0.05 in a later analysis. Most CMV-associated TCR beta chains appeared to be HLA-restricted in a later analysis, and the HLA associations seemed to be driven largely by CMV exposure. In a later genetic analysis, a missense DCLRE1C variant was associated with V-gene and J-gene trimming of TCR beta chains, and the association was replicated in an independent cohort.

In total, 500 to 700 healthy bone marrow donors made up the cohort. At the time of sampling, all cohort members were nominally healthy, though unrecorded immune exposures were likely present. The donor tested CMV seropositive and was one of the 289 seropositive cohort members. A peripheral blood sample was provided by each donor, and peripheral blood mononuclear cells were used for TCR beta sequencing. Genomic DNA extraction from the blood cell samples was performed with the Qiagen DNeasy Blood Extraction Kit. The rearrangement combines TRBV4-1 with TRBJ1-2, with 11 bases aligning to TRBD1. The receptor was derived from a woman between 45 and 65 years old in good health and CMV-seropositive. Sample: PBMCs. CDR3 loop: CASSQEPGQGVGYTF. The DNA sequence is as follows: TGCGCCAGCAGCCAGGAACCGGGACAGGGGGTTGGCTACACCTTC.